One sample yielded the 26 T cell receptor beta chains listed below, sequenced in a study of blood T cell repertoires in COVID-19. The data were produced by immunoSEQ multiplex PCR, yet TCRdb's version contains in-frame clones alone and is incomplete. Of roughly 410,000 clones detected, 80% to 90% appear once; the ten largest clones hold more than 1%. The specimen sequenced was peripheral blood. All receptors derive from a man aged 35-49 years with acute or convalescent COVID-19.

About this clone: Within the sample, other DNA sequences also encode this same CDR3. This sequence joins TRBV29-1 and TRBJ2-2; TRBD1 aligns across 8 bases. This CDR3 comprises 12 residues. CDR1 and CDR2 from the germline V gene are SQVTM and ANQGSEA. V was clipped by 5 bases and J by 4 bases; unmatched bases: 0. The CDR3 DNA sequence: TGCAGCGTTACAGGGGGCACCGGGGAGCTGTTTTTT. It encodes CSVTGGTGELFF.

This chain links TRBV5-5 with TRBJ2-7; 9 nucleotides line up with TRBD1. The CDR3 extends over 14 amino acids. Germline V gene lookup returns CDR1 SGHKS and CDR2 YYEKEE (reference sequence). The ends lost 5 bases at V and 5 bases at J; junction bases unmatched: 8. As DNA, the CDR3 is TGTGCCAGCAGAGTGCCGGGACAGGGAGACGAGCAGTACTTC. Translated, it gives CASRVPGQGDEQYF.

The chain carries TRBV5-1 and TRBJ1-2; D uncertain. The CDR3 contains 15 residues. The germline CDR1 and CDR2 sequences are SGHRS and YFSETQ. Trimming took off 4 bases at V and 2 bases at J, with 15 bases between the two ends. As DNA, the CDR3 is TGCGCCAGCAGCCCGGCGGGTGGGTTCAACTATGGCTACACCTTC. Protein: CASSPAGGFNYGYTF.

The V gene is TRBV7-6, the J gene TRBJ2-2; 8 positions match TRBD1. Trimming removed 2 bases from V and 3 bases from J; junction bases left unmatched: 14. Germline V gene lookup returns CDR1 SGHVS and CDR2 FNYEAQ. The CDR3 length is 19 residues. The CDR3 DNA follows: TGTGCCAGCAGCTTACGGATCCTCAAGACAGGGGTAGACACCGGGGAGCTGTTTTTT. It codes for CASSLRILKTGVDTGELFF.

This sequence joins TRBV5-8 and TRBJ1-5; no reliable D call. The V gene's germline CDR1 is SGHTS and CDR2 YDEGEE. The V end was cut by 5 bases, the J end by 9 bases, with 18 bases between. The CDR3 has 14 amino acids. In DNA, the CDR3 is TGTGCCAGCAGAAAGTACTCCCAGGCGGGGCCCCAGCATTTT. Protein product: CASRKYSQAGPQHF.

The CDR3 coding sequence is TGTGCCAGTAGTTCTACTGCGAACACTGAAGCTTTCTTT. It translates to CASSSTANTEAFF. The V gene is TRBV19, the J gene TRBJ1-1; the D is unclear. Germline CDR1 reads LNHDA; CDR2 reads SQIVND (reference sequence). Trimming took 5 bases from V and 1 from J, leaving 8 bases between them. The CDR3 is made up of 13 amino acids.

There are many counts of this clone. The chain carries TRBV4-1 and TRBJ1-4; no definite D call. The CDR3 consists of 14 residues. Trimming removed 10 bases at V and 0 bases at J, with 12 bases between. Germline CDR1 MGHRA, CDR2 YSYEKL. The CDR3 protein is CATTYTATNEKLFF. CDR3 in DNA: TGCGCCACCACTTATACAGCAACTAATGAAAAACTGTTTTTT.

The rearrangement uses TRBV2 and TRBJ1-1, with D uncertain. With 7 bases removed from V and 7 bases from J, the gap between germline ends came to 13 bases. The germline CDR1 and CDR2 sequences are SNHLY and FYNNEI. This CDR3 region has 12 residues. The CDR3 sequence is CASTRREDEAFF. The DNA for the CDR3 is TGTGCCAGCACGAGAAGGGAGGATGAAGCTTTCTTT.

The rearrangement joins TRBV15 to TRBJ1-5; a possible D gene is TRBD1 (6 bases). Trimming took 0 bases from V and 3 from J, leaving 12 bases between them. CDR1 LNHNV and CDR2 YYDKDF come from the germline V gene (reference sequence). CDR3 length: 16 residues. The CDR3 reads CATSRDRGGANQPQHF. Here the CDR3 DNA reads TGTGCCACCAGCAGAGACCGTGGGGGCGCCAATCAGCCCCAGCATTTT.

This chain connects TRBV7-9 to TRBJ1-2; D is unclear. Per germline, CDR1 SEHNR and CDR2 FQNEAQ (reference sequence). CDR3 size: 13 residues. The V and J ends lost 1 base and 3 bases respectively, with 6 bases between them. This CDR3 is CASSLETDYGYTF. The CDR3 DNA sequence: TGTGCCAGCAGCTTAGAAACGGACTATGGCTACACCTTC.

The V gene is TRBV11-3, the J gene TRBJ1-5; a weak D match, TRBD1 (5 bases). Deletions cut 4 bases from V and 6 bases from J, with 16 bases between. CDR1 is SGHNT and CDR2 is YENEEA in the germline V gene. The CDR3 extends over 15 amino acids. This chain's CDR3 is CASSSRRQGCQPQHF. The CDR3 nucleotides are TGTGCCAGCAGCTCCCGGCGTCAGGGATGTCAGCCCCAGCATTTT.

This clone has a handful of counts. The chain uses TRBV6-5 and TRBJ1-5; possibly TRBD1 for D (5 bases). The CDR3 totals 16 residues. V was cut by 0 bases and J by 0 bases, with 9 bases left in between. CDR1 is MNHEY, CDR2 SVGAGI, per germline. As DNA, the CDR3 is TGTGCCAGCAGTTACTCGGGGCCTTATAGCAATCAGCCCCAGCATTTT. Its protein product is CASSYSGPYSNQPQHF.

The chain uses TRBV6-5 and TRBJ1-1; 10 nucleotides line up with TRBD1. The ends lost 7 bases at V and 3 bases at J; junction bases unmatched: 5. Per the germline V gene, CDR1 is MNHEY and CDR2 is SVGAGI. The CDR3 runs to 14 residues. CDR3 in amino acids: CASTGTGADTEAFF. CDR3 DNA: TGTGCCAGCACCGGGACAGGGGCTGACACTGAAGCTTTCTTT.

The chain carries TRBV5-1 and TRBJ2-7; 8 nucleotides agree with TRBD2. In germline, CDR1 is SGHRS, CDR2 YFSETQ. The V gene end was trimmed by 2 bases and the J gene end by 6 bases; junction bases not matched to a gene: 7. The CDR3 contains 14 residues. The DNA of the CDR3 is TGCGCCAGCAGCTTACCGGCGGGAGGTGGCGAGCAGTACTTC. Translated, it gives CASSLPAGGGEQYF.

This clone is a singleton in its sample. The genes are TRBV5-3 and TRBJ2-1, with D tentatively TRBD2 (5 bases). TRBV5-3 is given ORF status, its function remaining uncertain. This CDR3 contains 15 residues. Trimming cost V 3 bases and J 3 bases, with 13 bases left between them. The CDR3 region is CARSYREEGYNEQFF. The CDR3 DNA follows: TGTGCCAGAAGCTACCGGGAAGAGGGCTACAATGAGCAGTTCTTC.

The CDR3, as DNA: TGCGCCAGCAGCCATTTGCTAGCGGGGGAGACCCAGTACTTC. Translating gives CASSHLLAGETQYF. The chain links TRBV4-1 to TRBJ2-5; 9 bases align to TRBD2. This CDR3 has 14 amino acids. The V gene end was trimmed by 3 bases and the J gene end by 5 bases; junction bases not matched to a gene: 4. Germline V gene lookup returns CDR1 MGHRA and CDR2 YSYEKL.

The chain links TRBV7-3 to TRBJ2-5; D is undetermined. Trimming took off 2 bases at V and 7 bases at J, with 11 bases between the two ends. The CDR3 is made up of 13 amino acids. Germline-derived CDR1 and CDR2 are SGHTA and FQGTGA. The CDR3 sequence: CASSLEVSRTQYF. In DNA form, the CDR3 reads TGTGCCAGCAGCTTAGAGGTATCCCGGACCCAGTACTTC.

The chain couples TRBV4-2 to TRBJ2-5, with TRBD1 as a possible D gene (6 bases). Between the trimmed V and J ends, which lost 1 base and 4 bases, there was a span of 16 bases. The CDR3 is made up of 16 amino acids. In germline, CDR1 is LGHNA, CDR2 YNFKEQ. DNA of the CDR3: TGTGCCAGCAGCCAAGGTCTGGGGGCGGGCGGAGAGACCCAGTACTTC. Its translation: CASSQGLGAGGETQYF.

Regarding this clone: One end of the junction is discordant with germline, which a read error may explain. The V call is TRBV7-3, the J call TRBJ1-6; D is uncertain. The CDR3 runs 12 residues. Germline V gene data show CDR1 as SGHTA and CDR2 as FQGTGA. The CDR3 DNA follows: TGTGCCAGCAGCTCCGATAATTCACCCCTCCACTTT. It codes for CASSSDNSPLHF.

The chain uses TRBV11-2 and TRBJ2-1, with D possibly being TRBD2 (5 bases). Germline values: CDR1 SGHAT, CDR2 FQNNGV. Trimming cost V 9 bases and J 1 base, with 13 bases left between them. The CDR3 loop spans 14 amino acids. CDR3 sequence reads: CARRTGGSYNEQFF. In DNA, the CDR3 is TGTGCCAGAAGGACTGGCGGTTCCTACAATGAGCAGTTCTTC.

CDR3 DNA sequence: TGTGCCAGCAGCCAAGTCGCGGGGGGGATTTTAAATGAGCAGTTCTTC. Translation: CASSQVAGGILNEQFF. The V and J genes are TRBV4-2 and TRBJ2-1; 9 bases match TRBD2. In germline, CDR1 is LGHNA, CDR2 YNFKEQ. This CDR3 comprises 16 residues. V lost 1 base and J lost 7; bases outside the gene matches: 8.

Here the CDR3 reads CATSTLGQEWPNQPQHF. CDR3 bases: TGTGCCACCAGCACCCTGGGACAGGAGTGGCCCAATCAGCCCCAGCATTTT. This rearrangement joins TRBV15 to TRBJ1-5, with 8 positions matching TRBD1. The trim removed 4 bases at V and 3 bases at J, leaving 11 bases unmatched. CDR1 and CDR2 from the germline V gene are LNHNV and YYDKDF (reference sequence). This CDR3 comprises 17 residues.

A few counts support this clone. The CDR3 DNA sequence: TGTGCCAGCAGCTTCCGGGGACAGGGGGTATCTGGAAACACCATATATTTT. Protein sequence: CASSFRGQGVSGNTIYF. The gene calls are TRBV7-2 and TRBJ1-3; 11 bases map to TRBD1. CDR1 is SGHTA and CDR2 is FQGNSA in the germline V gene. The CDR3 covers 17 residues. The V segment lost 3 bases and the J segment 1 base; nucleotides outside the gene matches: 5.

This chain connects TRBV2 to TRBJ1-2; D ambiguous. The CDR3 is 12 residues long. V was cut by 7 bases and J by 5 bases, with 11 bases left in between. CDR1 and CDR2 (germline): SNHLY, FYNNEI. The CDR3 spells CASTDSRYGYTF. The CDR3 region has the DNA TGTGCCAGCACCGATAGTCGGTATGGCTACACCTTC.

The rearrangement uses TRBV7-8 and TRBJ2-7; 12 bases agree with TRBD2. Germline CDR1 SGHVS, CDR2 FQNEAQ. The V segment lost 1 base and the J segment 6 bases; nucleotides outside the gene matches: 7. CDR3 length: 16 residues. CDR3 residues: CASSLDRLAGVSEQYF. The CDR3 bases are TGTGCCAGCAGCTTAGATAGACTAGCGGGAGTCAGCGAGCAGTACTTC.

In this sample, this clone turned up a few times. This chain links TRBV5-5 with TRBJ1-5, with D tentatively TRBD1 (6 bases). Trimming took 0 bases from V and 3 from J, leaving 13 bases between them. Germline lookup yields CDR1 SGHKS and CDR2 YYEKEE (reference sequence). The CDR3 sequence is 16 residues long. CDR3 DNA sequence: TGTGCCAGCAGCTTGGCCCCGCCAGGGGTCAATCAGCCCCAGCATTTT. Its protein is CASSLAPPGVNQPQHF. The variable domain in full, with the rest retrieved from reference TRBV5-5 and TRBJ1-5, is DAGVTQSPTHLIKTRGQQVTLRCSPISGHKSVSWYQQVLGQGPQFIFQYYEKEERGRGNFPDRFSARQFPNYSSELNVNALLLGDSALYLCASSLAPPGVNQPQHFGDGTRLSIL.